The 24 T cell receptor beta chains in this list originate from one sample, sequenced in a study of Ad26.COV2.S vaccination and SARS-CoV-2 variants (dated by TCRdb to about 2021). The treatment or condition label, read with the paper, signifies: 15 to 20 received Ad26.COV2.S at low or high dose, single or two shots; about five received placebo; per-sample allocation not given. Repertoires of vaccine and placebo recipients were sequenced from samples taken on day 63 after the first injection. The method was the immunoSEQ multiplex PCR assay. TCRdb limited this immuneACCESS table to in-frame rearrangements with V and J called. A share of clones is missing; checked studies link under half to unresolved V genes, and the rest is unexplained. Present in this sample are 500,000 or so clones, roughly 87% of which were seen just once. In total, the top ten clones hold around 13% of the sample. Sequences were derived from peripheral blood, sampled in a trial of Ad26.COV2.S vaccine versus placebo. The receptors were gathered from a person aged 18-60 years who received the Ad26.COV2.S COVID-19 vaccine or a placebo.

The gene calls are TRBV19 and TRBJ2-6, with D uncertain. Trimming took 7 bases from V and 2 from J, leaving 9 bases between them. CDR1 and CDR2 from the germline V gene are LNHDA and SQIVND (reference sequence). The CDR3 runs 14 residues. CDR3 sequence reads: CASTVGTGANVLTF. The CDR3 DNA follows: TGTGCCAGTACCGTGGGAACTGGGGCCAACGTCCTGACTTTC.

This sequence joins TRBV3-1 (or the pseudogene TRBV3-2) and TRBJ1-1, with 7 bases aligning to TRBD1. The germline gives CDR1 LGHDT, CDR2 YNNKEL (reference sequence). J gave up 5 bases and V 4 bases, and 10 bases lay outside the gene matches. The CDR3 spans 15 residues. The CDR3 protein is CASSPEDRDFTEAFF. In nucleotides, the CDR3 is TGTGCCAGCAGCCCCGAAGACAGGGATTTTACTGAAGCTTTCTTT.

The rearrangement links TRBV19 to TRBJ2-2, with D maybe TRBD1 (6 bases). V was trimmed by 4 bases and J by 4 bases, leaving 13 bases between them. CDR3 length equals 15 residues. Germline CDR1 is LNHDA and CDR2 is SQIVND (reference sequence). CDR3 nucleotide sequence: TGTGCCAGTAGTAGATCAGGGGCGACCACCGGGGAGCTGTTTTTT. It translates to CASSRSGATTGELFF. Full variable domain (rest looked up from reference TRBV19 and TRBJ2-2): DGGITQSPKYLFRKEGQNVTLSCEQNLNHDAMYWYRQDPGQGLRLIYYSQIVNDFQKGDIAEGYSVSREKKESFPLTVTSAQKNPTAFYLCASSRSGATTGELFFGEGSRLTVL.

As regards this clone: Other DNA sequences of this sample code for an identical CDR3. The V gene is TRBV11-1, the J gene TRBJ2-7, with 11 bases lining up with TRBD2. The CDR3 length is 14 residues. Trimming removed 5 bases from V and 4 bases from J; junction bases left unmatched: 4. Germline V gene data show CDR1 as SGHAT and CDR2 as FQDESV (reference sequence). The CDR3 region has the DNA TGTGCCAGCAGCAGCACTAGCGGGAGTTACGAGCAGTACTTC. This encodes CASSSTSGSYEQYF.

The chain uses TRBV12-2 and TRBJ1-4; the DNA was not compared with TRBD1, the D call given in the table. TRBV12-2 is shown as a pseudogene. The CDR3 length is 12 residues. In DNA, the CDR3 is TGTGCAAGTCGCGGGACAGGGGACGCACTGTTTTTT. It encodes CASRGTGDALFF.

The V and J genes are TRBV25-1 and TRBJ1-1; D unclear. The CDR3 is made up of 14 amino acids. V was shortened by 4 bases and J by 0 bases, with 9 bases between the two germline ends. The V gene's germline CDR1 is MGHDK and CDR2 SYGVNS. The CDR3, as DNA: TGTGCCAGCAGTGGAGGACCGATGAACACTGAAGCTTTCTTT. Protein: CASSGGPMNTEAFF.

On this clone itself: Additional DNA sequences in this sample encode the identical CDR3. The V call is TRBV5-4, the J call TRBJ2-7, with TRBD1 as a possible D gene (6 bases). V was shortened by 2 bases and J by 1 base, with 7 bases between the two germline ends. The CDR3 loop spans 13 amino acids. Germline values: CDR1 SGHNT, CDR2 YYREEE (reference sequence). CDR3 in DNA: TGTGCCAGCAGCTTAGACAGGTCCTACGAGCAGTACTTC. Translation gives CASSLDRSYEQYF.

This chain links TRBV10-3 with TRBJ1-2; a weak D match, TRBD1 (6 bases). In germline, CDR1 is ENHRY, CDR2 SYGVKD. Between the trimmed V and J ends, which lost 0 bases and 2 bases, there was a span of 19 bases. The CDR3 extends over 18 amino acids. CDR3 sequence: CAISESTPQGLLNYGYTF. The DNA of the CDR3 is TGTGCCATCAGTGAGTCGACCCCTCAGGGGCTCCTCAACTATGGCTACACCTTC.

This clone has just one count. The chain recombines TRBV7-9 with TRBJ2-1, with TRBD2 matching 10 bases. J gave up 4 bases and V 4 bases, and 4 bases lay outside the gene matches. The CDR3 runs to 15 residues. Looked up from germline, CDR1 is SEHNR and CDR2 is FQNEAQ (reference sequence). The CDR3 DNA reads as TGTGCCAGCAGCTACCTAGCGGGAGCGTACAATGAGCAGTTCTTC. Protein sequence: CASSYLAGAYNEQFF.

The chain carries TRBV10-3 and TRBJ2-7, with D uncertain. The V gene lost 8 bases and the J gene lost 4 bases, with 12 bases spanning the gap. Germline V gives CDR1 ENHRY, CDR2 SYGVKD. This CDR3 is built from 12 residues. The CDR3 here is CAIGESSYEQYF. CDR3 coding DNA: TGTGCCATCGGCGAGTCCTCATACGAGCAGTACTTC.

The V call is TRBV5-4, the J call TRBJ2-1; a weak D match, TRBD2 (6 bases). CDR3 length equals 19 residues. V gave up 5 bases and J gave up 0 bases, with 24 bases separating them. Germline V gives CDR1 SGHNT, CDR2 YYREEE (reference sequence). CDR3 loop: CASSPRPGAGRSSYNEQFF. The CDR3, as DNA: TGTGCCAGCAGTCCAAGACCGGGAGCCGGTAGGAGCTCCTACAATGAGCAGTTCTTC.

This clone was detected once. An end of the junction differs from the germline gene, which may be a read error. The chain couples TRBV7-2 to TRBJ2-5, with 7 nucleotides matching TRBD2. Germline lookup yields CDR1 SGHTA and CDR2 FQGNSA. The CDR3 length is 16 residues. The chain's CDR3 is CASSLAPGLPIETQYF. For the CDR3, the DNA is TGTGCCAGCAGTTTAGCCCCGGGACTACCTATAGAGACCCAGTACTTC. The full variable domain, rest sourced from reference TRBV7-2 and TRBJ2-5, is GAGVSQSPSNKVTEKGKDVELRCDPISGHTALYWYRQSLGQGLEFLIYFQGNSAPDKSGLPSDRFSAERTGGSVSTLTIQRTQQEDSAVYLCASSLAPGLPIETQYFGPGTRLLVL.

This clone is a singleton in its sample. The chain couples TRBV5-1 to TRBJ2-1, with 13 bases aligning to TRBD2. Trimming cost V 4 bases and J 8 bases; bases outside gene matches: 6. CDR1 SGHRS and CDR2 YFSETQ come from the germline V gene. This CDR3 comprises 15 residues. The CDR3 loop reads CASSMTSGRYDEQFF. The CDR3, as DNA: TGCGCCAGCAGCATGACTAGCGGGAGGTACGATGAGCAGTTCTTC.

The rearrangement uses TRBV30 and TRBJ2-2, with 9 bases identical to TRBD1. The trim removed 8 bases at V and 1 base at J, leaving 2 bases unmatched. The germline V gene has CDR1 GTSNPN and CDR2 SVGIG (reference sequence). CDR3 length: 13 residues. The CDR3 is CAGTGKNTGELFF. The CDR3 DNA follows: TGTGCCGGGACAGGGAAGAACACCGGGGAGCTGTTTTTT.

The chain has TRBV11-2 and TRBJ2-2, with D possibly being TRBD2 (6 bases). The V gene's germline CDR1 is SGHAT and CDR2 FQNNGV. The CDR3 length is 15 residues. The V end lost 3 bases, the J end lost 6 bases, and 14 bases lay between the germline ends. CDR3 amino acids: CASSFSRPGAGELFF. The CDR3 bases are TGTGCCAGCAGCTTTTCACGGCCGGGAGCCGGGGAGCTGTTTTTT.

V is TRBV7-9 and J is TRBJ2-1; 7 positions agree with TRBD2. The CDR3 sequence is 14 residues long. Germline V gene data show CDR1 as SEHNR and CDR2 as FQNEAQ (reference sequence). The trim removed 1 base at V and 8 bases at J, leaving 5 bases unmatched. In DNA form, the CDR3 reads TGTGCCAGCAGCTTAGGGGACTATAGGGATGAGCAGTTCTTC. Translated, it gives CASSLGDYRDEQFF.

This clone was picked up a small number of times. The gene calls are TRBV15 and TRBJ1-5; D is unresolved. Germline V gene data show CDR1 as LNHNV and CDR2 as YYDKDF (reference sequence). V gave up 1 base and J gave up 2 bases, with 15 bases separating them. The CDR3 consists of 17 residues. The CDR3 loop is CATSRGSNFGGNQPQHF. CDR3 sequence (DNA): TGTGCCACCAGCAGAGGTTCGAATTTCGGGGGCAATCAGCCCCAGCATTTT.

J is TRBJ2-7 and V is TRBV9; the D call may be TRBD1 or TRBD2 (6 bases each). The ends were cut back, 0 bases at V and 4 bases at J, with 14 bases in the middle. The CDR3 is 15 residues long. Germline-derived CDR1 and CDR2 are SGDLS and YYNGEE. The CDR3 here is CASSVGGGITYEQYF. CDR3 coding DNA: TGTGCCAGCAGCGTAGGAGGGGGGATTACGTACGAGCAGTACTTC.

This chain connects TRBV7-3 to TRBJ2-5; no definite D call. The germline V gene has CDR1 SGHTA and CDR2 FQGTGA. The CDR3 is 14 residues long. Trimming pared 0 bases from V and 3 bases from J, leaving 8 bases between. In nucleotides, the CDR3 is TGTGCCAGCAGCTTAACGGCCTTTAAAGAGACCCAGTACTTC. Amino acid sequence: CASSLTAFKETQYF. The full variable domain, completed using reference TRBV7-3 and TRBJ2-5, is GAGVSQTPSNKVTEKGKYVELRCDPISGHTALYWYRQSLGQGPEFLIYFQGTGAADDSGLPNDRFFAVRPEGSVSTLKIQRTERGDSAVYLCASSLTAFKETQYFGPGTRLLVL.

The rearrangement links TRBV7-8 to TRBJ2-7; 10 bases are a match to TRBD2. Looked up from germline, CDR1 is SGHVS and CDR2 is FQNEAQ. The V and J ends lost 2 bases and 6 bases, in that order; junction bases with no gene match: 7. CDR3 size: 15 residues. The CDR3 bases are TGTGCCAGCAGCTTAATCGCGTCTAGCGGGAGCGAGCAGTACTTC. It codes for CASSLIASSGSEQYF.

This clone was seen a single time. V usage is TRBV2 and J usage is TRBJ2-1; D unclear. Germline CDR1 and CDR2: SNHLY and FYNNEI. V was shortened by 0 bases and J by 9 bases, with 12 bases between the two germline ends. The CDR3 runs to 14 residues. The CDR3 bases are TGTGCCAGCAGTGAAGCGTTGAGCTCGACTGAGCAGTTCTTC. It specifies CASSEALSSTEQFF.

This chain links TRBV7-9 with TRBJ1-3, with a tentative D call TRBD1 (6 bases). V dropped 1 base and J dropped 0 bases, with 10 bases sitting between them. Germline CDR1 and CDR2: SEHNR and FQNEAQ (reference sequence). The CDR3 has 16 amino acids. The CDR3, as DNA: TGTGCCAGCAGCTTAGAGACAGGAGCCTCTGGAAACACCATATATTTT. This sequence encodes CASSLETGASGNTIYF.

The V call is TRBV28, the J call TRBJ1-5; perhaps TRBD1 as D (5 bases). The CDR3 runs to 16 residues. Deletions cut 6 bases from V and 2 bases from J, with 17 bases between. Germline V CDR1 and CDR2: MDHEN, SYDVKM. The CDR3 region has the DNA TGTGCCAGCAGCCTCACCGGGACTTTAGGCAATCAGCCCCAGCATTTT. Its translation is CASSLTGTLGNQPQHF.

The chain links TRBV28 to TRBJ2-5; D is ambiguous. V was trimmed by 5 bases and J by 5 bases, leaving 18 bases between them. This CDR3 is built from 15 residues. The germline V gene encodes CDR1 MDHEN and CDR2 SYDVKM. CDR3 protein: CASSPPSVLSETQYF. In DNA form, the CDR3 reads TGTGCCAGCAGTCCACCCTCGGTGTTGTCGGAGACCCAGTACTTC.